This TCR beta chain was sequenced in a study of cytomegalovirus exposure and HLA in healthy donors. Germline CDR1 reads SGHNT; CDR2 reads YYREEE (reference sequence). The CDR3 is 13 amino acids. The V segment lost 5 bases and the J segment 8 bases; nucleotides outside the gene matches: 5. In the PCR, 60 Vbeta and 13 Jbeta primers were used. Some clones are missing from TCRdb's copy, which holds only in-frame ones; the method was immunoSEQ multiplex PCR. The sample has approximately 70,000 clones, approximately 75% seen once. The chain links TRBV5-4 to TRBJ2-1; 9 positions agree with TRBD2. The source of this sequence is a man in his fifties or sixties in good health and CMV-seropositive. The sequencing input was PBMCs. In DNA form, the CDR3 reads TGTGCCAGCAGTCCGAGCGGGGGGTATGAGCAGTTCTTC. Protein product: CASSPSGGYEQFF.